These 10 T cell receptor beta chains were all obtained from the same sample, sequenced in a study of T cell responses to AZD1222 COVID-19 vaccine. The assay was immunoSEQ multiplex PCR, and TCRdb's table has in-frame clones only and misses some. Here the sample spans 95,000 to 100,000 clones, more than 70% being singletons. This sample comprised peripheral blood, obtained 28 days after the second AZD1222 dose. Source of these receptors: an adult who received the AZD1222 COVID-19 vaccine.

The J gene is TRBJ1-4, the V gene TRBV3-1 (or the pseudogene TRBV3-2), with 7 bases fitting TRBD1. V shed 3 bases, J shed 7 bases, and the junction held 11 bases outside the gene matches. CDR1 is LGHDT and CDR2 is YNNKEL in the germline V gene (reference sequence). CDR3 size: 16 residues. Here the CDR3 reads CASSQYRDSYPEKLFF. The CDR3, as DNA: TGTGCCAGCAGCCAGTACCGGGACAGCTACCCTGAAAAACTGTTTTTT.

The chain couples TRBV30 to TRBJ2-4, with 10 bases that match TRBD2. The germline V gene encodes CDR1 GTSNPN and CDR2 SVGIG (reference sequence). Trimming took 2 bases from V and 3 from J; bases not matched to a gene: 13. CDR3 length equals 18 residues. Here the CDR3 DNA reads TGTGCCTGGAGTCCCCCACTAAGACTAGCGGGTCTCAAAAACATTCAGTACTTC. The encoded protein is CAWSPPLRLAGLKNIQYF. Full variable domain (outside the CDR3, taken from reference TRBV30 and TRBJ2-4): SQTIHQWPATLVQPVGSPLSLECTVEGTSNPNLYWYRQAAGRGLQLLFYSVGIGQISSEVPQNLSASRPQDRQFILSSKKLLLSDSGFYLCAWSPPLRLAGLKNIQYFGAGTRLSVL.

J is TRBJ1-3 and V is TRBV6-4; TRBD1 agrees at 7 bases. The CDR3 is made up of 14 amino acids. V shed 4 bases, J shed 4 bases, and the junction held 4 bases outside the gene matches. Looked up from germline, CDR1 is MRHNA and CDR2 is SNTAGT. The CDR3 reads CASSATGNGNTIYF. The CDR3 DNA is TGTGCCAGCAGTGCGACAGGGAACGGAAACACCATATATTTT.

This chain uses TRBV7-8 with TRBJ1-6; tentative D call: TRBD1 (5 bases). The germline V and J ends were trimmed by 1 base and 6 bases, with 7 bases remaining between them. CDR3 size: 14 residues. Germline V lookup: CDR1 SGHVS, CDR2 FQNEAQ. CDR3 amino acids: CASSLGRVNSPLHF. The CDR3 DNA is TGTGCCAGCAGCTTAGGCAGGGTTAATTCACCCCTCCACTTT.

V usage is TRBV3-1 (or the pseudogene TRBV3-2) and J usage is TRBJ2-6; D remains unclear. The length of the CDR3 is 14 residues. V lost 1 base to trimming and J lost 1 base, with 2 bases between them. The germline gives CDR1 LGHDT, CDR2 YNNKEL (reference sequence). This CDR3 is CASSQGSGANVLTF. DNA of the CDR3: TGTGCCAGCAGCCAAGGGTCTGGGGCCAACGTCCTGACTTTC.

V usage is TRBV19 and J usage is TRBJ1-5; D is possibly TRBD1 (5 bases). This CDR3 comprises 13 residues. Trimming removed 8 bases at V and 5 bases at J, with 13 bases between. Germline values: CDR1 LNHDA, CDR2 SQIVND (reference sequence). The CDR3 region is CASLPGAYQPQHF. DNA of the CDR3: TGTGCCAGTCTTCCCGGGGCCTATCAGCCCCAGCATTTT.

The CDR3 nucleotides read TGTGCCAGCAGCGATGGCCCCCGTATGAACACTGAAGCTTTCTTT. Its translation is CASSDGPRMNTEAFF. V and J are TRBV9 and TRBJ1-1; D gene uncertain. V lost 3 bases, J lost 0 bases, and 12 bases lay in between. Germline CDR1 and CDR2: SGDLS and YYNGEE. The CDR3 contains 15 residues.

The V call is TRBV19, the J call TRBJ1-1; 7 bases match TRBD1. The CDR3 runs 15 residues. The trim removed 7 bases at V and 1 base at J, leaving 9 bases unmatched. CDR1 is LNHDA and CDR2 is SQIVND in the germline V gene (reference sequence). CDR3 DNA: TGTGCCAGTACGCACCTTGACAGGGAGAACACTGAAGCTTTCTTT. Translation: CASTHLDRENTEAFF.

As DNA, the CDR3 is TGCAGCGTTGTCCGGGACGGCTCTAACTATGGCTACACCTTC. The encoded protein is CSVVRDGSNYGYTF. The chain employs TRBV29-1 and TRBJ1-2, with D perhaps TRBD1 (5 bases). The germline V gene encodes CDR1 SQVTM and CDR2 ANQGSEA. V lost 4 bases and J lost 0, with 12 bases in between. The CDR3 totals 14 residues.

The chain has TRBV5-1 and TRBJ1-2, with 9 bases identical to TRBD1. V lost 5 bases, J lost 7 bases, and 12 bases stayed unmatched. Germline CDR1 is SGHRS and CDR2 is YFSETQ. The CDR3 contains 15 residues. The CDR3: CASSVPGQGTGGYTF. DNA of the CDR3: TGCGCCAGCAGTGTCCCGGGACAGGGTACCGGTGGCTACACCTTC.